This is a list of T cell receptor beta chains from one sample in a study of long-term antiretroviral therapy in people with HIV. Assay: immunoSEQ multiplex PCR; the TCRdb copy retains only in-frame clones and omits some. The table records about 11,000 clones, under 85% of them present only once. Material: unsorted PBMCs, obtained at the start of antiretroviral therapy, before treatment. The receptor set was obtained from a young man with HIV. The CDR3 runs from the conserved cysteine through the conserved F or W.

TRBV7-6,TRBJ2-7,15,CASSLGRDGTYEQYF
TRBV25-1,TRBJ1-1,15,CASGEIGGVDTEAFF
TRBV5-1,TRBJ2-1,16,CASSVVGGGAYNEQFF
TRBV7-3,TRBJ1-4,12,CASSSRDGRLFF
TRBV28,TRBJ2-7,13,CASSLGLPYEQYF
TRBV6-5,TRBJ1-3,15,CASSYGGKSGNTIYF
TRBV2,TRBJ1-1,15,CASSESGWMNTEAFF
TRBV27,TRBJ1-2,16,CASSVGTARTGYGYTF
TRBV28,TRBJ1-5,13,CASSRSMTGDLHF
TRBV7-8,TRBJ1-2,16,CASSFSTGGGFYGYTF
TRBV5-4,TRBJ1-1,12,CASSLDNTEAFF
TRBV7-8,TRBJ2-7,14,CASSLELSFGKQYF
TRBV5-1,TRBJ2-1,16,CASSIVAGESYNEQFF
TRBV11-2,TRBJ2-7,18,CASSSGPRGTPQLYEQYF
TRBV4-1,TRBJ2-7,13,CAREDRDTYEQYF
TRBV7-9,TRBJ2-3,16,CASSLTGLAPTDTQYF
TRBV7-2,TRBJ2-5,15,CASSRLAGVQETQYF
TRBV19,TRBJ2-2,14,CASSPSGVTGELFF
TRBV6-4,TRBJ1-1,13,CASSVSVNTEAFF
TRBV27,TRBJ2-7,12,CASGGGVDEQYF
TRBV19,TRBJ1-1,14,CASSIVVFNTEAFF
TRBV5-6,TRBJ1-4,16,CASSLAGRSLNEKLFF
TRBV5-8,TRBJ1-2,13,CASSRRQADGYTF
TRBV9,TRBJ2-7,14,CASSSREGSYEQYF
TRBV9,TRBJ2-3,15,CASSPRSPGTDTQYF
TRBV5-1,TRBJ2-5,16,CASSLVLAGGQETQYF
TRBV4-1,TRBJ2-5,15,CASSQPGLAAETQYF
TRBV18,TRBJ1-5,15,CASSPGLTPNQPQHF
TRBV27,TRBJ1-5,13,CASSWDGNQPQHF